The rows below give T cell receptor beta chains drawn from one sample of a study of regulatory T cells in long-lasting Graves disease. TCRdb passed the multiplex PCR reads through MiXCR, listing each CDR3 protein once. The data hold about 370,000 distinct CDR3 sequences, with around 16% observed a single time. This specimen was peripheral blood mononuclear cells (PBMCs), taken at new diagnosis, from a patient treated with antithyroid drugs. The receptors derive from a female donor with Graves disease. Each CDR3 is given with its conserved first and last residue. D genes are given only for firm matches. Some rows mark clone size as missing; the rest say once, few, many or name a class of expanded clone.

>few|.|TRBV18|TRBJ2-2|14
TGTGCCAGCCATACCAACTCGAACACCGGGGAGCTGTTTTTT
CASHTNSNTGELFF
>few|.|TRBV27|TRBJ2-2|16
TGTGCCAGCAGAATGTTGAGGGGGTCGAACACCGGGGAGCTGTTTTTT
CASRMLRGSNTGELFF
>many|.|TRBV29-1|TRBJ2-5|8
TGCAGCGTTGAAGACGCGTTCTTC
CSVEDAFF
>many|.|TRBV11-2|TRBJ2-4|12
TGTGCCAGCAGCTTAGAAGGGACGATTCAGTACTTC
CASSLEGTIQYF
>many|.|TRBV7-9|TRBJ2-5|14
TGTGCCAGCAGCCCAGTTCTGGGGAACATGCCCCAGTACTTC
CASSPVLGNMPQYF
>few|.|TRBV4-1|TRBJ1-6|16
TGCGCCAGCAGCCCAGGGCGGGGGCTAACGAATTCACCCCTCCACTTT
CASSPGRGLTNSPLHF
>.|TRBD1|TRBV7-2|TRBJ2-1|14
TGTGCCAGCAGCTTAGCGGGACAGGGGGGGGAGCAGTTCTTC
CASSLAGQGGEQFF
>few|.|TRBV20-1|TRBJ2-1|15
TGCAGTGCTCCCCCTGTGAGTGCTTCCTACAATGAGCAGTTCTTC
CSAPPVSASYNEQFF
>many|TRBD1|TRBV7-9|TRBJ1-3|17
TGTGCCAGCAGCTTACCCTCAGGGGGCACCGGTGGAAACACCATATATTTT
CASSLPSGGTGGNTIYF
>few|TRBD2|TRBV12-3/TRBV12-4|TRBJ2-7|15
TGTGCCAGCAGTTACGGGCTCAGCGGGAGGGCAGGGCAGTACTTC
CASSYGLSGRAGQYF
>many|TRBD2|TRBV2|TRBJ2-7|10
TGTGCCAGCAGGGGACTAGCGGAAAACTTC
CASRGLAENF
>.|.|TRBV28|TRBJ2-3|14
TGTGCCAGCAGCTTACTGTTACCGACAGATACGCAGTATTTT
CASSLLLPTDTQYF
>many|.|TRBV7-9|TRBJ2-5|14
TGTGCCAGCAGCTCCCTTACGTACCAAGAGACCCAGTACTTC
CASSSLTYQETQYF
>many|TRBD1|TRBV27|TRBJ1-2|19
TGTGCCAGCAGCCCCTGGTCCGGGACAGGGCCCGATGACCTGTATGGCTACACCTTC
CASSPWSGTGPDDLYGYTF
>.|.|TRBV27|TRBJ2-7|15
TGTGCCAGCAGTTCTACGGGAAGGGCCTCCTACGAGCAGTACTTC
CASSSTGRASYEQYF
>once|.|TRBV9|TRBJ2-5|12
TGTGCCAGCAGTAGCGGACAAGAGACCCAGTACTTC
CASSSGQETQYF
>.|TRBD1|TRBV2|TRBJ1-2|15
TGTGCCAGCAGTGAATCGGCTCGGACAGGGGAGGGCTACACCTTC
CASSESARTGEGYTF
>few|.|TRBV28|TRBJ1-4|15
TGTGCCAGCAGTTTACCAGGGGCAACTAATGAAAAACTGTTTTTT
CASSLPGATNEKLFF
>few|TRBD1|TRBV19|TRBJ1-1|15
TGTGCCAGTAGTACCAGCCCGGGACAGGGAATTGAGGCTTTCTTT
CASSTSPGQGIEAFF
>many|.|TRBV27|TRBJ2-2|15
TGTGCCAGCAGTTTATCAGTAGGGTTCACCGGGGAGCTGTTTTTT
CASSLSVGFTGELFF
>many|TRBD1|TRBV20-1|TRBJ2-3|16
TGCAGTGCTGAAGCCGGGACAGGGTTTGGAACAGATACGCAGTATTTT
CSAEAGTGFGTDTQYF
>few|.|TRBV5-1|TRBJ1-3|15
TGCGCCAGCAGCTCTGGTCTCCTACGGCAGGGTCCCTTGGATTTT
CASSSGLLRQGPLDF
>many|.|TRBV5-1|TRBJ2-3|17
TGCGCCAGCAGCCCGGCGTTTGCAACTAATGGTCCAGATACGCAGTATTTT
CASSPAFATNGPDTQYF
>many|.|TRBV18|TRBJ2-1|16
TGTGCCAGCTCAACCCCGGGGGAAGGGCTTTACAATGAGCAGTTCTTC
CASSTPGEGLYNEQFF
>.|TRBD1|TRBV10-3|TRBJ1-4|13
TGTGCCATCAAGGGGGCGTCGAGTGAAAAACTGTTTTTT
CAIKGASSEKLFF
>many|.|TRBV5-4|TRBJ1-1|14
TGTGCCAGCACAAATACGGAGGTGAACACTGAAGCTTTCTTT
CASTNTEVNTEAFF
>few|TRBD2|TRBV6-1|TRBJ2-5|13
TGTGCCAGTGGACTAGCGGGGTGGGAGACCCAGTACTTC
CASGLAGWETQYF
>many|TRBD1|TRBV11-1|TRBJ2-1|13
TGTGCCAGCAGCCAGGACAGGGGCAATGAGCAGTTCTTC
CASSQDRGNEQFF
>many|.|TRBV9|TRBJ1-1|16
TGTGCCAGCAGCGTAGGATCGGGGATAGGTGCCACTGAAGCTTTCTTT
CASSVGSGIGATEAFF
>.|.|TRBV7-9|TRBJ2-2|14
TGTGCCAGCAGCCTAGGAGGTTTCGCCGGGGAGCTGTTTTTT
CASSLGGFAGELFF
>many|.|TRBV27|TRBJ1-2|14
TGTGCCAGCAGCCGCTGGGGAGCCAACTATGGCTACACCTTC
CASSRWGANYGYTF
>.|TRBD1|TRBV24-1|TRBJ2-5|16
TGTGCCACCAGTGATCCGGGACAGGGAGGAGGGGAGACCCAGTACTTC
CATSDPGQGGGETQYF
>many|.|TRBV18|TRBJ1-1|12
TGTGCCAGCTCACTAGTTAAGGGAGGAGCTTTCTTT
CASSLVKGGAFF
>many|.|TRBV10-3|TRBJ2-7|13
TGTCACATAATTAGCGGGACAGACTACGAGCAGTACTTC
CHIISGTDYEQYF
>few|.|TRBV4-1|TRBJ2-7|15
TGCGCCAGCAGCCAAGAAGACCCTTTCGTAGACGAGCAGTACTTC
CASSQEDPFVDEQYF
>many|.|TRBV27|TRBJ1-1|12
TGTGCCAGCAGTCGGACACAGGATGAAGCTTTCTTT
CASSRTQDEAFF
>many|TRBD2|TRBV7-2|TRBJ2-2|14
TGTGCCAGCAGCTTAGCGGGGGGGGCCGGGGAGCTGTTTTTT
CASSLAGGAGELFF
>many|.|TRBV10-1|TRBJ1-6|13
TGCGCCAGCAGTGCGGGGCCTAATTCACCCCTCCACTTT
CASSAGPNSPLHF
>few|TRBD2|TRBV4-3|TRBJ2-1|14
TGCGCCCCCACCGTGGAGCGGGAGTACAATGAGCAGTTCTTC
CAPTVEREYNEQFF
>many|TRBD1|TRBV27|TRBJ1-2|13
TGTGCCAGCAGTACGGACAGGGTCTATGGCTACACCTTC
CASSTDRVYGYTF
>many|.|TRBV5-1|TRBJ1-1|14
TGCGCCAGCAGCCCGGCTAACAGGGCCACTGAAGCTTTCTTT
CASSPANRATEAFF
>many|.|TRBV7-2|TRBJ2-2|13
TGTGCCAGCAGCTCGGTGGGTGGCGGGGAGCTGTTTTTT
CASSSVGGGELFF
>many|.|TRBV27|TRBJ2-1|17
TGTGCCAGCAGTTTATGGTCCAGGGCAGCCATCTACAATGAGCAGTTCTTC
CASSLWSRAAIYNEQFF
>many|TRBD2|TRBV5-1|TRBJ2-3|18
TGCGCCAGCAGCGTAACCGGGACTAGCGGTTCTAGCACAGATACGCAGTATTTT
CASSVTGTSGSSTDTQYF
>.|TRBD1|TRBV28|TRBJ1-5|14
TGTCCCAGCAACCTCTGGACAGGGAATCAGCCCCAGCATTTT
CPSNLWTGNQPQHF
>many|.|TRBV12-3/TRBV12-4|TRBJ2-3|14
TGTGCCAGCAATAGAGGGGGGGCCGCAGATACGCAGTATTTT
CASNRGGAADTQYF
>.|.|TRBV7-3|TRBJ2-7|14
TGTGCCAGCAGCCGCGGCGAGGGGGCCTACGAGCAGTACTTC
CASSRGEGAYEQYF
>few|.|TRBV6-1|TRBJ2-1|17
TGTGCCAGCAGCATATCCAATCATCTCCCTACCTGGAATGAGCAGTTCTTC
CASSISNHLPTWNEQFF
>many|.|TRBV28|TRBJ1-4|18
TGTGCCAGCAGTTTAGGGCGGAGCGGCCCTGCAACTAATGAAAAACTGTTTTTT
CASSLGRSGPATNEKLFF
>many|.|TRBV20-1|TRBJ2-7|13
TGCAGTGCTAGCCTGGGGGTGCCCTACGAGCAGTACTTC
CSASLGVPYEQYF
>many|.|TRBV11-2|TRBJ2-1|14
TGTGCCAGCAGCCAACCAGGGTTAGCCAATGAGCAGTTCTTC
CASSQPGLANEQFF
>many|.|TRBV24-1|TRBJ1-6|11
TGTGCCACCCCAACTAGTTCACCCCTCCACTTT
CATPTSSPLHF
>many|TRBD2|TRBV20-1|TRBJ2-1|13
TGCAGTGCTAGGAAGCGGGAGGCCCTTAGTTTGTTCTTC
CSARKREALSLFF
>few|.|TRBV20-1|TRBJ2-5|12
TGCAGTGCTAGCGGGGCTGGGGAGACCCAGTACTTC
CSASGAGETQYF
>many|.|TRBV3-1|TRBJ1-6|14
TGTGCCAGCAGCCACGGGGGATCCGGGTCACCCCTCCACTTT
CASSHGGSGSPLHF
>many|TRBD2|TRBV6-2/TRBV6-3|TRBJ2-3|15
TGTGCCAGCAGTTGGCGGACTAGCCCCACAGATACGCAGTATTTT
CASSWRTSPTDTQYF
>many|.|TRBV29-1|TRBJ2-5|10
TGCAGCGTTGCATGGGAGACCCAGTACTTC
CSVAWETQYF